This TCR beta chain originates from a study of T cell responses to AZD1222 COVID-19 vaccine. A word on this clone: Antigen specificity is unknown.

The CDR3 contains 16 residues. V lost 3 bases to trimming and J lost 2 bases, with 13 bases between them. Germline V gene lookup returns CDR1 MNHNS and CDR2 SASEGT. Data came from immunoSEQ multiplex PCR; TCRdb stores just in-frame clones and leaves some out. The sample lists about 150,000 clones, about 94% occurring once. Broader study findings: A mostly white British donor set with more females was recruited, and clonal diversity was possibly underestimated. Close to half of spike-specific TCRs reportedly recognize unmutated variant regions. Repertoire samples came only from after the peak T cell response. CD4 TCRs covered the whole spike, strongest at regions 160-218 and 743-854.

The source material was peripheral blood, sampled on day 0 of AZD1222 vaccination. This chain uses TRBV6-1 with TRBJ2-2, with D tentatively TRBD1 (6 bases). The sequence was collected from an adult in good health. The CDR3 loop reads CASSDNRGGNTGELFF. The CDR3 region has the DNA TGTGCCAGCAGTGACAACCGAGGGGGAAACACCGGGGAGCTGTTTTTT.